Listed here is a single TCR beta chain. The data originate from a study of blood T cell repertoires in COVID-19. At the level of the study: Samples came from the United States, Italy and Spain, spanning acute and convalescent COVID-19. From T cells, B-cell-depleted T cells, or PBMCs came the material, which was cDNA or gDNA.

Original data processing: Scientists estimated how many nucleated cells there were by amplifying reference gene primers. Profiled with immunoSEQ multiplex PCR; TCRdb holds only in-frame clones, not every one. V, J and clone size reflect that table, while D and trimming were determined from the DNA. The table has 130,000 or so clones, approximately 81% seen once. The CDR3 is 13 residues long. The germline V gene encodes CDR1 SGHTA and CDR2 FQGNSA. Trimming pared 4 bases from V and 2 bases from J, leaving 9 bases between. Sequencing was done on a sample of peripheral blood. The gene calls are TRBV7-2 and TRBJ2-7; D is possibly TRBD2 (5 bases). This TCR was recovered from a woman in her fifties or sixties with active or convalescent COVID-19. The CDR3 DNA reads as TGTGCCAGCAGCTCAATCGGGGCCTACGAGCAGTACTTC. Translated: CASSSIGAYEQYF.